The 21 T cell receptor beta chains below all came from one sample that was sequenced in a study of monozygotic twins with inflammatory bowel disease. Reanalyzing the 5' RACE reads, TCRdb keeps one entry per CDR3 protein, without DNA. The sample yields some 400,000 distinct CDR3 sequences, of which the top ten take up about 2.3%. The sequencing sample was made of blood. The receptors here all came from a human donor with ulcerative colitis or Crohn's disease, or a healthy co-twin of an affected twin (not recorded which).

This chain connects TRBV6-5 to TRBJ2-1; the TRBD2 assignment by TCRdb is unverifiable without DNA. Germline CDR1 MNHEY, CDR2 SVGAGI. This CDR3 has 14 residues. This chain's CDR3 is CASSYSPAKAEQFF.

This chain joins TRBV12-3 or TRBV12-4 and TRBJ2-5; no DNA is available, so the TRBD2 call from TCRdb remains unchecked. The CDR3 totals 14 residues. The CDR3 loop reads CASSPVRDSGKKYF.

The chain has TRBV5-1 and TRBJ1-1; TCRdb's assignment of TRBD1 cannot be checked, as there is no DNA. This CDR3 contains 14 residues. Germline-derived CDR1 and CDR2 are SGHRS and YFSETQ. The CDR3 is CASSLDPGGTEAFF.

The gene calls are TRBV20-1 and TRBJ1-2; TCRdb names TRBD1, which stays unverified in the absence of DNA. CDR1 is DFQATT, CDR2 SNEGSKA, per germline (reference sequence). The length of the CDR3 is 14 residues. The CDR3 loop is CSARDPGDFSGYTF.

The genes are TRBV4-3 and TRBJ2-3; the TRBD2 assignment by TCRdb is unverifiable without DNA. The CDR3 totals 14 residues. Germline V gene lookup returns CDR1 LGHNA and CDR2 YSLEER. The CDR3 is CASSQDPEAGTQYF.

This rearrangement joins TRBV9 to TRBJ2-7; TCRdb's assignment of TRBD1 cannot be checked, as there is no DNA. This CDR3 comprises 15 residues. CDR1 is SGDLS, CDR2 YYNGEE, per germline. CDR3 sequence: CASSVGQGAIYEQYF. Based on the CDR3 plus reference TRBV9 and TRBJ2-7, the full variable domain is DSGVTQTPKHLITATGQRVTLRCSPRSGDLSVYWYQQSLDQGLQFLIQYYNGEERAKGNILERFSAQQFPDLHSELNLSSLELGDSALYFCASSVGQGAIYEQYFGPGTRLTVT.

The CDR3 sequence is CASSSAGEETQYF. This chain uses TRBV6-6 with TRBJ2-5; TCRdb's D call of TRBD1 is untestable without DNA. Germline lookup yields CDR1 MNHNY and CDR2 SVGAGI (reference sequence). The CDR3 has 13 residues.

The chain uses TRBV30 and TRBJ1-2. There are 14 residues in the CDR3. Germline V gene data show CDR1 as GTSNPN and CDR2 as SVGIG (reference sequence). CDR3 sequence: CAWKGSIFNYGYTF.

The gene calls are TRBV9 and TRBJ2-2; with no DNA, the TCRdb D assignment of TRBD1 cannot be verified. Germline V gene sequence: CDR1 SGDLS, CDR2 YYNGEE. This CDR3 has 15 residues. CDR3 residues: CARIRVRENTGELFF.

The CDR3 is CSARKTDYGYTF. The V and J genes are TRBV20-1 and TRBJ1-2; TCRdb designates TRBD1, a call that cannot be tested without DNA. The germline V gene has CDR1 DFQATT and CDR2 SNEGSKA (reference sequence). CDR3 length equals 12 residues.

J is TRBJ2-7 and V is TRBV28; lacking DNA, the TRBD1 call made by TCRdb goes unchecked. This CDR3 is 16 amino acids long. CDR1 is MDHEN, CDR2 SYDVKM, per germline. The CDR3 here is CASHTLGQGLSYEQYF.

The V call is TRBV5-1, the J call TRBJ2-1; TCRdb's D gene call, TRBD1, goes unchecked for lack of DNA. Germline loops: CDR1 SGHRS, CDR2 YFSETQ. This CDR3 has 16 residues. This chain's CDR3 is CASSSDRTATYNEQFF. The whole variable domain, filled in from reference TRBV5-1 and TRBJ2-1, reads KAGVTQTPRYLIKTRGQQVTLSCSPISGHRSVSWYQQTPGQGLQFLFEYFSETQRNKGNFPGRFSGRQFSNSRSEMNVSTLELGDSALYLCASSSDRTATYNEQFFGPGTRLTVL.

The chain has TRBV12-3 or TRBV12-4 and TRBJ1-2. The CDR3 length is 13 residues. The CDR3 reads CASSLSVTNGYTF.

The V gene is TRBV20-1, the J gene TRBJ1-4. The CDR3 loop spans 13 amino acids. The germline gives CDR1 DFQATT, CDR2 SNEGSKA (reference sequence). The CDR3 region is CSARGPVLEKLFF.

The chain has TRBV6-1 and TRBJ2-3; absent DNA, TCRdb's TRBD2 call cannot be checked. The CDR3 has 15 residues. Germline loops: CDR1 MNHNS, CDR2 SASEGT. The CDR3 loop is CASSPDQGGTDTQYF.

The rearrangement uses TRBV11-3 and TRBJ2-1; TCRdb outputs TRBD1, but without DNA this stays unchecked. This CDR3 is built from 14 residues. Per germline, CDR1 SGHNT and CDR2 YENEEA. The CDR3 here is CASSSRTGLDEQFF.

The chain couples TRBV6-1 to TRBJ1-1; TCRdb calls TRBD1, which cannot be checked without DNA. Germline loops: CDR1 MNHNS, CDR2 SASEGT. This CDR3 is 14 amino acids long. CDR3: CASRSTGTGAEAFF.

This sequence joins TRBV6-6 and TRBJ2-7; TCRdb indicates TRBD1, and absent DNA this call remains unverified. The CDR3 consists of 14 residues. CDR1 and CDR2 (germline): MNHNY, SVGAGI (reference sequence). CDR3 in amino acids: CASSPGQPNYEQYF.

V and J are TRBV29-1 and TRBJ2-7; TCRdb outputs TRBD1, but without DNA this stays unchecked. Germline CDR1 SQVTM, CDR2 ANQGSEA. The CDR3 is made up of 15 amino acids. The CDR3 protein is CSVSPQGAKGGEQYF.

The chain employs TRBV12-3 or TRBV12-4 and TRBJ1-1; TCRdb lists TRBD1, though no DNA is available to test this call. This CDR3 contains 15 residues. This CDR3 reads CASSKGRLSDTEAFF.

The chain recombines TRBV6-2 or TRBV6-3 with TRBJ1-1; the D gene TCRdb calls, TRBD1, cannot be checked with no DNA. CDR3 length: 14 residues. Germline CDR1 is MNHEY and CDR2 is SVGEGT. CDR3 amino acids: CASSYPGLNTEAFF.